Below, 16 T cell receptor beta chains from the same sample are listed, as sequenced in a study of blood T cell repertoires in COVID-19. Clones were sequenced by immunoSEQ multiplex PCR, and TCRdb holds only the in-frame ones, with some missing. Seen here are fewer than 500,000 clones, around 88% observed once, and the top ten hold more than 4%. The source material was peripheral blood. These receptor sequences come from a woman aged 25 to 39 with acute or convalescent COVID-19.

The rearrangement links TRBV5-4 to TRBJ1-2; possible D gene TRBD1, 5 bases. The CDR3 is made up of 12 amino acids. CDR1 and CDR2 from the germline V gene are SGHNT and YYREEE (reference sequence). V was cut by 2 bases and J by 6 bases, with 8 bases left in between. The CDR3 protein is CASSFGGNGYTF. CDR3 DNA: TGTGCCAGCAGCTTTGGGGGGAATGGCTACACCTTC.

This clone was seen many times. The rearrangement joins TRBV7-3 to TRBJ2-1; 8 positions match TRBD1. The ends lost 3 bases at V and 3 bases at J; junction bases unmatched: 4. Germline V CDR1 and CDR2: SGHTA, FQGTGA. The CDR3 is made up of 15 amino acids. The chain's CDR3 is CASSFGQGDYNEQFF. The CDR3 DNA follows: TGTGCCAGCAGCTTCGGACAGGGAGACTACAATGAGCAGTTCTTC.

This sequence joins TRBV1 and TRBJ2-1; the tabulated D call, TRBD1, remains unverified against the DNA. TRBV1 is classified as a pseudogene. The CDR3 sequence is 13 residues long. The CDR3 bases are TGCACCAGCAGCCAAGATCCCAGGTATGAGCAGTTCTTC. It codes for CTSSQDPRYEQFF.

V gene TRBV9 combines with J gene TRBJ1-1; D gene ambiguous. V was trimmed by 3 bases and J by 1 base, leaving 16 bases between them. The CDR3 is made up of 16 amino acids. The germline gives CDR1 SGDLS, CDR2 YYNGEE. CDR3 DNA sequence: TGTGCCAGCAGCGGAGGCCTTGGCGTTTCGAACACTGAAGCTTTCTTT. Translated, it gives CASSGGLGVSNTEAFF. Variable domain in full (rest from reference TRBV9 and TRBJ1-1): DSGVTQTPKHLITATGQRVTLRCSPRSGDLSVYWYQQSLDQGLQFLIQYYNGEERAKGNILERFSAQQFPDLHSELNLSSLELGDSALYFCASSGGLGVSNTEAFFGQGTRLTVV.

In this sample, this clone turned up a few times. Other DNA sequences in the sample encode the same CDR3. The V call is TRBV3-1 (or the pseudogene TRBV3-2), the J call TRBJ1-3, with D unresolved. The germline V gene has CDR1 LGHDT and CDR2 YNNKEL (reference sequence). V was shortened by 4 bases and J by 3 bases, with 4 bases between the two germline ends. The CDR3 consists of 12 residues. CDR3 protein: CASSLSGNTIYF. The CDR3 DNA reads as TGTGCCAGCAGCCTTAGTGGAAACACCATATATTTT.

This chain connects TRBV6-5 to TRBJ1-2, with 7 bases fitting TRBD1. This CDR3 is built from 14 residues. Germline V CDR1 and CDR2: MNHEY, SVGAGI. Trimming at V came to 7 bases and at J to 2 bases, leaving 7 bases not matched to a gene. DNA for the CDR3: TGTGCCAGCAAACACGACAGGGCCAACTATGGCTACACCTTC. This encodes CASKHDRANYGYTF.

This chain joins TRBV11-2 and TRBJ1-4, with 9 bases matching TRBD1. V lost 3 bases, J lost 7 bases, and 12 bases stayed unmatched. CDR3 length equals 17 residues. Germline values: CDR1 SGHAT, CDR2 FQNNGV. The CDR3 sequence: CASSLLLGTGRSEKLFF. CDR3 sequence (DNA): TGTGCCAGCAGCTTGTTACTAGGGACAGGGAGGAGTGAAAAACTGTTTTTT.

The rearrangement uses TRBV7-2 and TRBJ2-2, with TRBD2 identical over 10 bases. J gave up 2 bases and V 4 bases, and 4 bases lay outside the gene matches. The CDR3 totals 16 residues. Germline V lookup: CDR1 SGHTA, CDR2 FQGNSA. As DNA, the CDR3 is TGTGCCAGCAGCTCCACTAGCGGGGTAAACACCGGGGAGCTGTTTTTT. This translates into CASSSTSGVNTGELFF.

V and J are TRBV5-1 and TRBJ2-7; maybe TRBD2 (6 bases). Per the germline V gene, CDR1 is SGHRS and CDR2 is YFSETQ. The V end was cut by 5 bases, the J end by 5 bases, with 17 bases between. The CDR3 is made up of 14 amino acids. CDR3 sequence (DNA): TGCGCCAGCAGAGAGAGGGAGGCGGTCAACGAGCAGTACTTC. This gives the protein CASREREAVNEQYF. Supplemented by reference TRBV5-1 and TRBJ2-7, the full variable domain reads KAGVTQTPRYLIKTRGQQVTLSCSPISGHRSVSWYQQTPGQGLQFLFEYFSETQRNKGNFPGRFSGRQFSNSRSEMNVSTLELGDSALYLCASREREAVNEQYFGPGTRLTVT.

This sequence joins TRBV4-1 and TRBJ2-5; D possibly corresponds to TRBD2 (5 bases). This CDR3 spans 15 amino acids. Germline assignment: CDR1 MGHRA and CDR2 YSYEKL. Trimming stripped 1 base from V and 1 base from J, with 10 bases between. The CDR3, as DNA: TGCGCCAGCAGCCAAGTGTACAGCGGCCAAGAGACCCAGTACTTC. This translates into CASSQVYSGQETQYF.

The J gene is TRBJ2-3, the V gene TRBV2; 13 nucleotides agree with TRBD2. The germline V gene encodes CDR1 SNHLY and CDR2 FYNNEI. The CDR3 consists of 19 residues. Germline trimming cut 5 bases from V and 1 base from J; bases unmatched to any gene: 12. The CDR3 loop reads CASSLTSGGTTKGTDTQYF. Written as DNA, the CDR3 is TGTGCCAGCAGTTTGACTAGCGGGGGGACCACAAAGGGCACAGATACGCAGTATTTT.

CDR3 amino acids: CAISDMAGGYNEQFF. CDR3 coding DNA: TGTGCCATCAGTGATATGGCGGGGGGCTACAATGAGCAGTTCTTC. V gene TRBV10-3 combines with J gene TRBJ2-1; the match to TRBD2 covers 8 bases. V trimming: 3 bases; J trimming: 3 bases; junction bases outside the gene matches: 4. This CDR3 has 15 residues. Germline CDR1 is ENHRY and CDR2 is SYGVKD.

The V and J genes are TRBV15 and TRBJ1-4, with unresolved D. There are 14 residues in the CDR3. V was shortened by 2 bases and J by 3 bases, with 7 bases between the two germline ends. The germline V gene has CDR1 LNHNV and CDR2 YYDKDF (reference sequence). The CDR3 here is CATSRSRANEKLFF. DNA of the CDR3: TGTGCCACCAGCAGATCGAGGGCTAATGAAAAACTGTTTTTT.

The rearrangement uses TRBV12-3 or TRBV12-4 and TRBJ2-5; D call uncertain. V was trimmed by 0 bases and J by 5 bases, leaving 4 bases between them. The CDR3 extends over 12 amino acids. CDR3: CASSLASETQYF. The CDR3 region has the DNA TGTGCCAGCAGTTTAGCGTCGGAGACCCAGTACTTC.

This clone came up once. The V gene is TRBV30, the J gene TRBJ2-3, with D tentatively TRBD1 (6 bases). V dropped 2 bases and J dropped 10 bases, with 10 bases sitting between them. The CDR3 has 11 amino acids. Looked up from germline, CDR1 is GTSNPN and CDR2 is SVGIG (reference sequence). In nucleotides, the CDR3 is TGTGCCTGGAGTAAGGGGGTTCCGCAGTATTTT. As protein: CAWSKGVPQYF. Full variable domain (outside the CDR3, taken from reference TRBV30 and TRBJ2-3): SQTIHQWPATLVQPVGSPLSLECTVEGTSNPNLYWYRQAAGRGLQLLFYSVGIGQISSEVPQNLSASRPQDRQFILSSKKLLLSDSGFYLCAWSKGVPQYFGPGTRLTVL.

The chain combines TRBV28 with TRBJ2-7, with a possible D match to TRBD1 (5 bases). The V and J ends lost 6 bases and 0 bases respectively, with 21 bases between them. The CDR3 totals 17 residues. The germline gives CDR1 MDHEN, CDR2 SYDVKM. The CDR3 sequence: CASSPIGPNGASYEQYF. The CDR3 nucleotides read TGTGCCAGCAGCCCCATCGGGCCTAATGGGGCCTCCTACGAGCAGTACTTC.